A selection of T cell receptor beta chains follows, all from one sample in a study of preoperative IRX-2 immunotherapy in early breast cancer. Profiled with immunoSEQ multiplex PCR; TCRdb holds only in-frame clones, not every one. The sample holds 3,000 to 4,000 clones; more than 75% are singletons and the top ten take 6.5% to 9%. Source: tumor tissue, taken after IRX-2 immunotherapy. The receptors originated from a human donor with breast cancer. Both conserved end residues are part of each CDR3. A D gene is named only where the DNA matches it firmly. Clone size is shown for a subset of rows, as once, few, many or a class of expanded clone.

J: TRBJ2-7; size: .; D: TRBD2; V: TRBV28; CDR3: CASKEREPSYEQYF; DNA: TGTGCCAGCAAAGAGCGGGAGCCCTCCTACGAGCAGTACTTC
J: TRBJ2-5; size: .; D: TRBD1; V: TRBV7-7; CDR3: CASSLYGTGSQETQYF; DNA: TGTGCCAGCAGCTTGTACGGGACAGGGTCCCAAGAGACCCAGTACTTC
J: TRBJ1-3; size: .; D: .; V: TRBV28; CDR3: CASSPTGGVGNTIYF; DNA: TGTGCCAGCAGTCCAACCGGGGGCGTTGGAAACACCATATATTTT
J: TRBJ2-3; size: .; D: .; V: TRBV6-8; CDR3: CASSYGSTLTSTDTQYF; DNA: TGTGCCAGCAGTTACGGGTCGACTCTAACCAGCACAGATACGCAGTATTTT
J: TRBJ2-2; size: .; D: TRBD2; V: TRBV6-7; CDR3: CAGRPSGITGELFF; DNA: TGTGCCGGTAGGCCTAGCGGAATCACCGGGGAGCTGTTTTTT
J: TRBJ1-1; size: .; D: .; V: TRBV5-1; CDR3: CASSQGGTNTEAFF; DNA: TGCGCCAGCAGCCAGGGCGGGACGAACACTGAAGCTTTCTTT
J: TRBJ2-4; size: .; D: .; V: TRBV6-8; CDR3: CASSQDSPRVRNIQYF; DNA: TGTGCCAGCAGCCAAGACAGCCCGAGGGTTCGAAACATTCAGTACTTC
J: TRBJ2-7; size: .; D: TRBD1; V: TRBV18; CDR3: CASSFGQGSEQYF; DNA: TGTGCCAGCTCATTCGGACAGGGGTCCGAGCAGTACTTC
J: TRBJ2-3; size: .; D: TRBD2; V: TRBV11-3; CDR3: CASSSRLGLAGGTDTQYF; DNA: TGTGCCAGCAGCTCCCGACTCGGACTAGCGGGAGGGACAGATACGCAGTATTTT
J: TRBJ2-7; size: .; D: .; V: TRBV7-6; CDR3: CASSPPTSVGYEQYF; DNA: TGTGCCAGCAGCCCACCAACTAGTGTGGGCTACGAGCAGTACTTC
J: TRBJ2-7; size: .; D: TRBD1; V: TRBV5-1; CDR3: CASSLQGASYEQYF; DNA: TGCGCCAGCAGCTTGCAGGGGGCGAGTTACGAGCAGTACTTC
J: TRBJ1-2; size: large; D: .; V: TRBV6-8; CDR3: CASSVWTAPVGYTF; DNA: TGTGCCAGCAGTGTCTGGACAGCCCCCGTTGGATACACCTTC
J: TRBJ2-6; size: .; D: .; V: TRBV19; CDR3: CASSIGTLESGANVLTF; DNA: TGTGCCAGTAGTATCGGGACACTGGAGTCTGGGGCCAACGTCCTGACTTTC
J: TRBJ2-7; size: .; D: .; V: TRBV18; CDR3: CASSPGQSYEQYF; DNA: TGTGCCAGCTCACCGGGCCAGTCCTACGAGCAGTACTTC
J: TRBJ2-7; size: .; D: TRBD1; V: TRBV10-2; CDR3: CASSRTGGYEQYF; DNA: TGCGCCAGCAGCCGGACAGGGGGCTACGAGCAGTACTTC
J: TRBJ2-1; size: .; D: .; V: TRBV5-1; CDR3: CASSPSGAYNEQFF; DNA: TGCGCCAGCAGCCCCTCGGGGGCGTACAATGAGCAGTTCTTC
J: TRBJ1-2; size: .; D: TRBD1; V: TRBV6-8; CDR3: CASSFLTGGTGYTF; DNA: TGTGCCAGCAGTTTCCTAACAGGGGGCACTGGCTACACCTTC
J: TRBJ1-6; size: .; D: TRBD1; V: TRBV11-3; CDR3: CASSPRGQGYSPLHF; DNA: TGTGCCAGCAGCCCCCGCGGACAGGGGTATTCACCCCTCCACTTT
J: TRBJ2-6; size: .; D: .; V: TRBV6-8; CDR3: CASSYSETRANVLTF; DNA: TGTGCCAGCAGTTACTCGGAAACGAGGGCCAACGTCCTGACTTTC
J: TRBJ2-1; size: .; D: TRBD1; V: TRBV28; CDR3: CASSRTGPSYNEQFF; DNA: TGTGCCAGCAGCCGGACAGGACCTTCCTACAATGAGCAGTTCTTC
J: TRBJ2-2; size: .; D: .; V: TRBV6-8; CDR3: CASSYLGGGNTGELFF; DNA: TGTGCCAGCAGTTACCTCGGGGGCGGAAACACCGGGGAGCTGTTTTTT
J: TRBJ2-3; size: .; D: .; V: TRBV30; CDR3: CALKQASTDTQYF; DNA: TGTGCCTTAAAACAGGCTAGCACAGATACGCAGTATTTT
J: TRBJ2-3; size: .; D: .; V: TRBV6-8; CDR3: CAISAGKGDTDTQYF; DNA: TGTGCCATCAGTGCAGGGAAGGGGGACACAGATACGCAGTATTTT
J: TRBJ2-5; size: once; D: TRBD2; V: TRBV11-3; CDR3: CASTPRTSGASGTKETQYF; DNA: TGTGCCAGCACCCCCCGGACTAGCGGAGCCTCAGGGACTAAGGAGACCCAGTACTTC
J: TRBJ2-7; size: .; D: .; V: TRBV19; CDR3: CASSMGASGFKFEQYF; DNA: TGTGCCAGTAGTATGGGGGCTAGCGGATTTAAGTTCGAGCAGTACTTC
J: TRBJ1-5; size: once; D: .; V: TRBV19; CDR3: CASSMGTDSNQPQHF; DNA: TGTGCCAGTAGTATGGGGACTGATAGCAATCAGCCCCAGCATTTT
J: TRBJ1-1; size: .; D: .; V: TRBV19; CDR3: CASSIIAFSRQNTEAFF; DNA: TGTGCCAGTAGTATCATCGCTTTTTCCAGACAGAACACTGAAGCTTTCTTT
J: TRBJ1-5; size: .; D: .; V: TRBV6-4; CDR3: CASSAFQPQHF; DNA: TGTGCCAGCAGTGCTTTTCAGCCCCAGCATTTT
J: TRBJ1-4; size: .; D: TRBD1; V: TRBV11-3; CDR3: CASSSDRGQSEKLFF; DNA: TGTGCCAGCAGCTCCGACAGGGGGCAAAGTGAAAAACTGTTTTTT
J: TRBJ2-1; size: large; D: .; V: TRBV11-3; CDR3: CASSLTSAGVNEQFF; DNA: TGTGCCAGCAGCTTAACCTCAGCAGGGGTCAATGAGCAGTTCTTC
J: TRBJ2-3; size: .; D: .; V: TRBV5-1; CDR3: CASSLEVITDTQYF; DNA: TGCGCCAGTAGCTTGGAGGTCATCACAGATACGCAGTATTTT
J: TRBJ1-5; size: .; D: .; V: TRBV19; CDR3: CASKQGGQPQHF; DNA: TGTGCCAGTAAACAGGGAGGGCAGCCCCAGCATTTT
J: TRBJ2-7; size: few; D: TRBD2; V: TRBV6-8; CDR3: CASSYESGSASYEQYF; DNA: TGTGCCAGCAGTTATGAGAGCGGGAGTGCTTCCTACGAGCAGTACTTC
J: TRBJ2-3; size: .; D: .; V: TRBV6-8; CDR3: CASSRGGDTQYF; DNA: TGTGCCAGCAGCCGTGGGGGAGATACGCAGTATTTT
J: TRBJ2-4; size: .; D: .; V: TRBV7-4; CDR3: CASSPWARSRTNIQYF; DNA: TGTGCCAGCAGCCCCTGGGCCAGATCAAGAACAAACATTCAGTACTTC
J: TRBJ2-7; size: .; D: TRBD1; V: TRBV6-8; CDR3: CASSYSSHRGSYEQYF; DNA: TGTGCCAGCAGTTACTCTTCCCACAGGGGGTCTTACGAGCAGTACTTC
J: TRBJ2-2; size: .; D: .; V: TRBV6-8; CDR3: CASSYSQGRAGELFF; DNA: TGTGCCAGCAGTTACTCGCAGGGGCGCGCCGGGGAGCTGTTTTTT
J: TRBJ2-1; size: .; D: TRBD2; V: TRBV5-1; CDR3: CASSPPGTSGYNEQFF; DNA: TGCGCCAGCAGCCCGCCAGGGACTAGCGGATACAATGAGCAGTTCTTC
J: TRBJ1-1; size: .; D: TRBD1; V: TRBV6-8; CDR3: CASSRDRGMNTEAFF; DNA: TGTGCCAGCAGCCGGGACAGGGGGATGAACACTGAAGCTTTCTTT
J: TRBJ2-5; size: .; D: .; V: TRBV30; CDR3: CAGNQQETQYF; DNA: TGTGCCGGCAACCAACAAGAGACCCAGTACTTC
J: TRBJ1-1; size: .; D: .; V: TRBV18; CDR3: CASSPQGLEAFF; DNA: TGTGCCAGCTCACCCCAGGGCCTTGAAGCTTTCTTT
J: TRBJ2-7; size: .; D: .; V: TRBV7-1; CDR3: CASSLGDRFSSYEQYF; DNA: TGTGCCAGCAGCTTAGGAGACAGATTCTCCTCCTACGAGCAGTACTTC
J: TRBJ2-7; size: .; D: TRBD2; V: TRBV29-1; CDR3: CSVVTSGIYEQYF; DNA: TGCAGCGTTGTAACTAGCGGGATCTACGAGCAGTACTTC
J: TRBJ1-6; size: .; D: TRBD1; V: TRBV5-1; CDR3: CASSWSTGAVNSPLHF; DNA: TGCGCCAGCAGCTGGTCCACAGGGGCCGTTAATTCACCCCTCCACTTT
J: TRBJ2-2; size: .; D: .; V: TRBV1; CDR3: CASSRVAGELFF; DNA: TGCGCCAGCAGCCGTGTAGCCGGGGAGCTGTTTTTT
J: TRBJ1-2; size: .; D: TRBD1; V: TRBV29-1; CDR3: CSVMTGVYGYTF; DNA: TGCAGCGTGATGACAGGGGTCTATGGCTACACCTTC
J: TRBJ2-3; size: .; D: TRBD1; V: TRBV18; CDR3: CASSPLLDRVEQYF; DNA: TGTGCCAGCTCACCCCTCTTAGACAGGGTTGAGCAGTATTTT
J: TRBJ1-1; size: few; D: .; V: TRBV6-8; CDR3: CASWSPTTTEAFF; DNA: TGTGCCTCTTGGAGTCCGACGACCACTGAAGCTTTCTTT
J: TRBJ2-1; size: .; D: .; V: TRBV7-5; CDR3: CASSLAGGFLNEQFF; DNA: TGTGCCAGCAGCTTAGCGGGAGGCTTCTTGAATGAGCAGTTCTTC
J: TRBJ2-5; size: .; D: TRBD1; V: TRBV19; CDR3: CASTYPTGGVETQYF; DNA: TGTGCCAGTACATATCCGACAGGGGGCGTAGAGACCCAGTACTTC
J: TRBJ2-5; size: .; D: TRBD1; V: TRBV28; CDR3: CASTGGSETQYF; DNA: TGTGCCAGCACAGGGGGAAGTGAGACCCAGTACTTC
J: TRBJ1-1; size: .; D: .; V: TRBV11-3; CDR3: CASSLTGTNTEAFF; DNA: TGTGCCAGCAGCTTGACAGGAACAAACACTGAAGCTTTCTTT
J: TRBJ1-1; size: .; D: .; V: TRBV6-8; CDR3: CASSYHGPGATEAFF; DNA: TGTGCCAGCAGTTACCATGGCCCGGGGGCCACTGAAGCTTTCTTT
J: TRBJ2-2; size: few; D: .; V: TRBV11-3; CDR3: CASSLVPKSGELFF; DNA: TGTGCCAGCAGCTTAGTACCGAAATCCGGGGAGCTGTTTTTT
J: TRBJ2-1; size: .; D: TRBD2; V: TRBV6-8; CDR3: CASIPRSGRDAYNEQFF; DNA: TGTGCCAGCATTCCGAGGAGCGGGAGGGATGCCTACAATGAGCAGTTCTTC